This entry lists 21 T cell receptor beta chains sequenced from one sample in a study of vaccination and CD4 T cells after COVID-19. Cultured CD4+ T-cell DNA underwent Oncomine TCR Beta short-read sequencing. MiXCR was run by TCRdb on the PCR reads, yielding one entry per CDR3 protein. The data contain approximately 20,000 distinct CDR3 sequences, around half of them singletons. Noted treatment: roughly 11-day PBMC culture with coronavirus spike peptide pools or control peptides (ViraFEST assay). Their antigens remain unidentified. Sequenced: CD4+ T cells from blood, cultured in vitro. The receptors derive from a human donor who had recovered from COVID-19.

CDR3 protein: CASSYFGQPTYTF. CDR3 DNA: TGTGCCAGCAGTTACTTCGGACAGCCAACCTACACCTTC. The rearrangement uses TRBV6-5 and TRBJ1-2; tentatively, D is TRBD1 (6 bases). The CDR3 covers 13 residues. CDR1 is MNHEY and CDR2 is SVGAGI in the germline V gene. V was pared by 1 base and J by 10 bases, with 13 bases between.

The chain carries TRBV14 and TRBJ2-7, with D tentatively TRBD1 or TRBD2 (5 bases each). There are 18 residues in the CDR3. Germline lookup yields CDR1 SGHDN and CDR2 FVKESK. The ends were cut back, 1 base at V and 0 bases at J, with 19 bases in the middle. The CDR3 here is CASSQGGVGGIGSYEQYF. The CDR3 nucleotides are TGTGCCAGCAGCCAAGGAGGGGTTGGGGGAATCGGCTCCTACGAGCAGTACTTC. Full variable domain (remainder filled in from reference TRBV14 and TRBJ2-7): EAGVTQFPSHSVIEKGQTVTLRCDPISGHDNLYWYRRVMGKEIKFLLHFVKESKQDESGMPNNRFLAERTGGTYSTLKVQPAELEDSGVYFCASSQGGVGGIGSYEQYFGPGTRLTVT.

For the CDR3, the DNA is TGTGCCGTGGGACTCAACTATGGCTACACCTTC. Translation: CAVGLNYGYTF. This sequence joins TRBV7-2 and TRBJ1-2; D possibly corresponds to TRBD1 (5 bases). The V and J ends lost 11 bases and 2 bases respectively, with 9 bases between them. CDR1 and CDR2 from the germline V gene are SGHTA and FQGNSA. CDR3 size: 11 residues.

This chain joins TRBV12-3 or TRBV12-4 and TRBJ2-5, with D tentatively TRBD1 (6 bases). V was shortened by 3 bases and J by 0 bases, with 8 bases between the two germline ends. The CDR3 has 14 residues. The CDR3 here is CASSFWTDQETQYF. The CDR3 DNA reads TGTGCCAGCAGTTTTTGGACAGACCAAGAGACCCAGTACTTC.

The gene calls are TRBV28 and TRBJ1-6; possibly TRBD1 for D (6 bases). Germline assignment: CDR1 MDHEN and CDR2 SYDVKM. Trimming took 2 bases from V and 12 from J, leaving 14 bases between them. The CDR3 loop spans 14 amino acids. CDR3 sequence reads: CASSLQQGSLPLHF. DNA of the CDR3: TGTGCCAGCAGTTTACAACAGGGCTCCTTACCCCTCCACTTT. The whole variable domain, filled in from reference TRBV28 and TRBJ1-6, reads DVKVTQSSRYLVKRTGEKVFLECVQDMDHENMFWYRQDPGLGLRLIYFSYDVKMKEKGDIPEGYSVSREKKERFSLILESASTNQTSMYLCASSLQQGSLPLHFGNGTRLTVT.

This clonotype was counted a few times. In DNA, the CDR3 is TGTGCCAGCACCAGCCTTTATAGCAATCAGCCCCAGCATTTT. It translates to CASTSLYSNQPQHF. V gene TRBV6-1 combines with J gene TRBJ1-5; D remains unclear. V lost 7 bases, J lost 0 bases, and 10 bases lay in between. Germline V gene sequence: CDR1 MNHNS, CDR2 SASEGT. The CDR3 runs to 14 residues.

The rearrangement joins TRBV6-1 to TRBJ1-6, with 8 bases aligning to TRBD1. The V gene's germline CDR1 is MNHNS and CDR2 SASEGT. The J segment lost 8 bases and the V segment lost 2 bases, leaving 5 bases of the junction unmatched. The CDR3 runs to 15 residues. The CDR3 reads CASSEPPQGDSPLHF. The CDR3 DNA reads as TGTGCCAGCAGTGAACCCCCACAGGGGGATTCACCCCTCCACTTT.

J is TRBJ1-2 and V is TRBV6-2 or TRBV6-3; TRBD1 might be the D (5 bases). V was cut by 0 bases and J by 7 bases, with 9 bases left in between. Germline V gene lookup returns CDR1 MNHEY and CDR2 SVGEGT. The CDR3 is made up of 13 amino acids. The CDR3 reads CASSYSYGTGYTF. The CDR3 bases are TGTGCCAGCAGTTACTCATACGGGACTGGCTACACCTTC.

This sequence joins TRBV24-1 and TRBJ2-7; D may be TRBD1 (6 bases). Germline V lookup: CDR1 KGHDR, CDR2 SFDVKD. The CDR3 length is 16 residues. Deletions cut 3 bases from V and 0 bases from J, with 14 bases between. This CDR3 reads CATSDLLTGSSYEQYF. The DNA for the CDR3 is TGTGCCACCAGTGATCTCCTGACAGGCAGCTCCTACGAGCAGTACTTC.

The rearrangement uses TRBV5-5 and TRBJ1-5; 8 nucleotides align to TRBD1. V dropped 0 bases and J dropped 5; count of bases not matched to a gene: 10. Germline loops: CDR1 SGHKS, CDR2 YYEKEE (reference sequence). The CDR3 sequence is 17 residues long. The CDR3 DNA sequence: TGTGCCAGCAGCTTGGAGGGCAGGGGGCGCCGAGATCAGCCCCAGCATTTT. This sequence encodes CASSLEGRGRRDQPQHF.

The rearrangement uses TRBV6-2 or TRBV6-3 and TRBJ2-1, with D possibly called TRBD1 or TRBD2 (6 bases each). Germline CDR1 and CDR2: MNHEY and SVGEGT. The CDR3 totals 13 residues. The ends were cut back, 4 bases at V and 9 bases at J, with 13 bases in the middle. Here the CDR3 reads CASSFGGQVEQFF. The CDR3 region has the DNA TGTGCCAGCAGTTTTGGGGGGCAGGTTGAGCAGTTCTTC.

In its sample, this clonotype was seen a few times. V and J are TRBV7-2 and TRBJ1-1, with no clear D. V shed 3 bases and J shed 0 bases, with 11 bases lying between them. The germline V gene has CDR1 SGHTA and CDR2 FQGNSA. This CDR3 is 15 amino acids long. DNA for the CDR3: TGTGCCAGCAGCTTTGGGTATGACATGAACACTGAAGCTTTCTTT. It is translated as CASSFGYDMNTEAFF.

J is TRBJ2-3 and V is TRBV19; the D is unclear. Per the germline V gene, CDR1 is LNHDA and CDR2 is SQIVND (reference sequence). The CDR3 is 16 residues long. Trimming removed 3 bases at V and 0 bases at J, with 13 bases between. This CDR3 reads CASSIPLYPSTDTQYF. The CDR3 DNA reads as TGTGCCAGTAGTATCCCCCTTTACCCTAGCACAGATACGCAGTATTTT. The full variable domain, its missing parts supplied by reference TRBV19 and TRBJ2-3, is DGGITQSPKYLFRKEGQNVTLSCEQNLNHDAMYWYRQDPGQGLRLIYYSQIVNDFQKGDIAEGYSVSREKKESFPLTVTSAQKNPTAFYLCASSIPLYPSTDTQYFGPGTRLTVL.

This clonotype turned up a few times. This chain uses TRBV7-9 with TRBJ1-2; a weak D match, TRBD1 (6 bases). V was shortened by 4 bases and J by 2 bases, with 11 bases between the two germline ends. This CDR3 comprises 14 residues. Germline lookup yields CDR1 SEHNR and CDR2 FQNEAQ (reference sequence). The CDR3: CASSYHRANYGYTF. Written as DNA, the CDR3 is TGTGCCAGCAGCTACCACAGGGCGAACTATGGCTACACCTTC.

This clonotype appeared once. This sequence joins TRBV7-3 and TRBJ2-7; 8 nucleotides agree with TRBD1. There are 15 residues in the CDR3. Looked up from germline, CDR1 is SGHTA and CDR2 is FQGTGA. V shed 2 bases and J 3 bases; nucleotides not matched to a gene: 6. The CDR3 region is CASSLGAGGYYEQYF. The DNA for the CDR3 is TGTGCCAGCAGCTTAGGTGCAGGGGGCTACTACGAGCAGTACTTC.

This clonotype has a handful of counts. The chain uses TRBV7-2 and TRBJ2-7, with 8 bases matching TRBD1. The germline V gene encodes CDR1 SGHTA and CDR2 FQGNSA. Trimming cost V 6 bases and J 3 bases; bases outside gene matches: 10. The length of the CDR3 is 15 residues. CDR3 bases: TGTGCCAGCAGTACGGGACAGGCGAGTCTCTACGAGCAGTACTTC. As protein: CASSTGQASLYEQYF.

V gene TRBV11-2 combines with J gene TRBJ2-7, with 12 nucleotides matching TRBD2. CDR1 and CDR2 from the germline V gene are SGHAT and FQNNGV. Trimming cost V 5 bases and J 4 bases; bases outside gene matches: 6. The length of the CDR3 is 15 residues. CDR3 amino acids: CASSITSGRIYEQYF. The CDR3 DNA is TGTGCCAGCAGCATCACTAGCGGGAGGATATACGAGCAGTACTTC.

The chain combines TRBV5-5 with TRBJ2-1; either TRBD1 or TRBD2 may fit D (5 bases each). The V and J ends lost 1 base and 6 bases respectively, with 14 bases between them. The CDR3 runs 15 residues. From germline, CDR1 is SGHKS and CDR2 YYEKEE (reference sequence). DNA for the CDR3: TGTGCCAGCAGCTTGAGGGACGTCAGGAGCAATGAGCAGTTCTTC. It specifies CASSLRDVRSNEQFF.

This chain uses TRBV7-3 with TRBJ2-3; 14 nucleotides match TRBD2. CDR1 and CDR2 (germline): SGHTA, FQGTGA. The CDR3 loop spans 16 amino acids. After removal of 5 bases from V and 5 bases from J, the junction contained 6 bases not matched to a gene. Here the CDR3 DNA reads TGTGCCAGCAGCCCTGGACTAGCGGGAGGTCTAGATACGCAGTATTTT. Encoded protein: CASSPGLAGGLDTQYF.

This clonotype has more than one count but fewer than ten. DNA for the CDR3: TGTGCCAGCAGTCTCCCCCCCCTCCTGAGAAAGGCAGATACGCAGTATTTT. Translation: CASSLPPLLRKADTQYF. The rearrangement links TRBV7-9 to TRBJ2-3; D not certain. Germline CDR1 reads SEHNR; CDR2 reads FQNEAQ (reference sequence). This CDR3 is 17 amino acids long. V was clipped by 6 bases and J by 4 bases, with 23 bases between them.

This rearrangement joins TRBV20-1 to TRBJ2-1, with a weak D call TRBD1 (5 bases). This CDR3 has 15 residues. V was cut by 5 bases and J by 5 bases, with 19 bases left in between. The germline CDR1 and CDR2 sequences are DFQATT and SNEGSKA (reference sequence). The CDR3 sequence is CSAVLLVGLDNEQFF. CDR3 nucleotide sequence: TGCAGTGCTGTACTTTTGGTGGGGCTAGACAATGAGCAGTTCTTC.